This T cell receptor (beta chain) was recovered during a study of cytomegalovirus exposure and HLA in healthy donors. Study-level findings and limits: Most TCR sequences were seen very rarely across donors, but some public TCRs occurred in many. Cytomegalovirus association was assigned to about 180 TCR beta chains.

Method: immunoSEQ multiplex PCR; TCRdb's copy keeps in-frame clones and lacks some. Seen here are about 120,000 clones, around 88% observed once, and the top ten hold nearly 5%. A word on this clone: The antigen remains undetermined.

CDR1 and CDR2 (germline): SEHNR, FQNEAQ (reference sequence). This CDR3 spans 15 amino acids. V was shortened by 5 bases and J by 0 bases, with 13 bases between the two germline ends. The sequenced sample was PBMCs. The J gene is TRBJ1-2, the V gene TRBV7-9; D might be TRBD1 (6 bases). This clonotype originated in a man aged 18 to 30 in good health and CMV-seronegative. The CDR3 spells CASSPQDRSNYGYTF. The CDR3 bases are TGTGCCAGCAGCCCCCAGGACAGATCTAACTATGGCTACACCTTC.